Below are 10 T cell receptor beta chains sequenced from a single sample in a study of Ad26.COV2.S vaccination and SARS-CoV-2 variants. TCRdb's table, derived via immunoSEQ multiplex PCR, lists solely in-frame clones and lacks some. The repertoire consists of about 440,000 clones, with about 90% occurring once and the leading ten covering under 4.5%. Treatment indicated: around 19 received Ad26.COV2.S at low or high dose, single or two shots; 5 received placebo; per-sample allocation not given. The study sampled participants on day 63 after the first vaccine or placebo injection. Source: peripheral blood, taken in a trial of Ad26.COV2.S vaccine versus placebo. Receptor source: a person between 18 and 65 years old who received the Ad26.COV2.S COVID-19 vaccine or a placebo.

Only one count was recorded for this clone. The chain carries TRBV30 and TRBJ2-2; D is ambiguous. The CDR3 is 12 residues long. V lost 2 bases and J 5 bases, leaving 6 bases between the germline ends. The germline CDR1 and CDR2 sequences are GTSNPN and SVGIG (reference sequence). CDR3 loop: CAWSPITGELFF. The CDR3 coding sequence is TGTGCCTGGAGTCCGATTACCGGGGAGCTGTTTTTT.

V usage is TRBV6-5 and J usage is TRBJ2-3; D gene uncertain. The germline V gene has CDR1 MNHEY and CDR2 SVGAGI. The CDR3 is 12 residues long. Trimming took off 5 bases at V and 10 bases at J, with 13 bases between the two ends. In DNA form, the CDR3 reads TGTGCCAGCAGTCCCGGCTACGGAGCGCAGTATTTT. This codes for CASSPGYGAQYF.

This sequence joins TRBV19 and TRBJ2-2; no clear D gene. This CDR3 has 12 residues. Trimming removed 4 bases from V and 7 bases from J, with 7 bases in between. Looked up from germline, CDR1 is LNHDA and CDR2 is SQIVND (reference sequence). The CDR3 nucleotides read TGTGCCAGTAGTACCCGAGTCGGGGAGCTGTTTTTT. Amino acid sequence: CASSTRVGELFF.

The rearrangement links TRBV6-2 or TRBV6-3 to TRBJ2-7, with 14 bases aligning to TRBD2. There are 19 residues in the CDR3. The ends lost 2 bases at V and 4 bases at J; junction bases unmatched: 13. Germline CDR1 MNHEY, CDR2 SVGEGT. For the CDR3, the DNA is TGTGCCAGCAGTTACCCCGGACTAGCGGGAGGCGGTGGGATGTACGAGCAGTACTTC. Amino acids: CASSYPGLAGGGGMYEQYF.

The CDR3 region has the DNA TGTGCCAGCAGAAGGGCGAGGGGCGAGACGTACGAGCAGTACTTC. It is translated as CASRRARGETYEQYF. The chain combines TRBV27 with TRBJ2-7, with D perhaps assigned TRBD1 or TRBD2 (5 bases each). The CDR3 has 15 amino acids. V lost 6 bases and J lost 4, with 19 bases in between. Germline V gene data show CDR1 as MNHEY and CDR2 as SMNVEV (reference sequence).

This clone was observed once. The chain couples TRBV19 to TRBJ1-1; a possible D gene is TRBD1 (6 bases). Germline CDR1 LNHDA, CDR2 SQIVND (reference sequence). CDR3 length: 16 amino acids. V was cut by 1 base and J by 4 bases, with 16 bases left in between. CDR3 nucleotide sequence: TGTGCCAGTAGTATAGGGGCGGGGGCGCGTAGCACTGAAGCTTTCTTT. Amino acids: CASSIGAGARSTEAFF. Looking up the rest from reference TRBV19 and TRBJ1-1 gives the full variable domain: DGGITQSPKYLFRKEGQNVTLSCEQNLNHDAMYWYRQDPGQGLRLIYYSQIVNDFQKGDIAEGYSVSREKKESFPLTVTSAQKNPTAFYLCASSIGAGARSTEAFFGQGTRLTVV.

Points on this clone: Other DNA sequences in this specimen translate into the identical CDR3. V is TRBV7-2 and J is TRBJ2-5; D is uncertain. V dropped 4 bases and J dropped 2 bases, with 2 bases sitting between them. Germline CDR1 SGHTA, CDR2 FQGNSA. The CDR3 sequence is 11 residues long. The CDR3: CASSSQETQYF. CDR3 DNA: TGTGCCAGCAGCTCACAAGAGACCCAGTACTTC.

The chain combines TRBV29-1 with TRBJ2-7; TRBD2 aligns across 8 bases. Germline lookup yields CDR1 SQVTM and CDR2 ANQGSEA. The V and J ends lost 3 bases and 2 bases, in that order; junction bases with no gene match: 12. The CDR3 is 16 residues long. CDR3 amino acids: CSVESPGTRGTYEQYF. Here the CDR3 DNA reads TGCAGCGTTGAGAGTCCCGGGACTAGGGGGACCTACGAGCAGTACTTC.

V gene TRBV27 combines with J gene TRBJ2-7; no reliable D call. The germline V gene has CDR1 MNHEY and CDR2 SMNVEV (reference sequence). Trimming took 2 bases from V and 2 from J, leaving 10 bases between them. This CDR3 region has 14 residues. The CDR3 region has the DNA TGTGCCAGCAGTTTAAAGGGCTCGACCTACGAGCAGTACTTC. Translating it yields CASSLKGSTYEQYF.

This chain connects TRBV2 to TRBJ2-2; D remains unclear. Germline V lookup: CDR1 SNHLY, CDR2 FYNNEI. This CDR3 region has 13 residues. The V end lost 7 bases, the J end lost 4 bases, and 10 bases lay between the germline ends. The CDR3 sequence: CASNIVITGELFF. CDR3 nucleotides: TGTGCCAGCAATATCGTGATCACCGGGGAGCTGTTTTTT.